This note documents a single T cell receptor beta chain sequence. Its antigen remains unknown. PCR primers comprised 60 Vbeta and 13 Jbeta primers. The protocol was immunoSEQ multiplex PCR, while the TCRdb copy is restricted to in-frame clones and leaves out a portion. The profile shows 210,000 or so clones, less than 85% of them singletons. The sample is drawn from a study of cytomegalovirus exposure and HLA in healthy donors. Study-level background: Of all 400 or so donors who were genotyped, roughly 81% belonged to the Caucasian-associated ancestry cluster.

Likely unrecorded immune exposures existed in these nominally healthy donors. General observations from the study: The authors enumerated over 150 TCR beta chains as linked to cytomegalovirus.

Germline V gene lookup returns CDR1 SNHLY and CDR2 FYNNEI. CDR3 length equals 13 residues. The chain combines TRBV2 with TRBJ2-5, with 8 bases identical to TRBD2. The end of the DNA is better explained by TRBJ2-7, so the J call may be wrong. The TCR was taken from a man aged 18 to 29 in good health and CMV-seronegative. The sequenced sample consisted of PBMCs. The CDR3 is CASTGSGRTEQYF. The DNA of the CDR3 is TGTGCCAGCACGGGAAGCGGGAGAACCGAGCAGTACTTC.